This is a list of T cell receptor beta chains from one sample in a study of cytomegalovirus exposure and HLA in healthy donors. Clones were read by immunoSEQ multiplex PCR, and TCRdb kept only the in-frame ones, dropping some. The sample contains some 110,000 clones, approximately 80% of which appear only once. Specimen: PBMCs. These receptors were taken from a woman between 18 and 30 years old in good health and CMV-seropositive. CDR3s include the opening cysteine and the closing phenylalanine or tryptophan. Fields, in order: J gene, D gene, clone size, V gene, CDR3 length, CDR3 DNA, CDR3 protein. The D gene is left open where the match is weak. The size of a clone is reported for some rows only, either as once, few or many, or as a class for expanded clones.

TRBJ2-3 | TRBD1 | NA | TRBV4-1 | 14 | TGCGCCAGCAGCCAAGAGACAGGGAAAGATACGCAGTATTTT | CASSQETGKDTQYF
TRBJ2-6 | NA | NA | TRBV28 | 13 | TGTGCCAGCAAGAGCTCTGGGGCCAACGTCCTGACTTTC | CASKSSGANVLTF
TRBJ2-2 | NA | NA | TRBV27 | 17 | TGTGCCAGCAGGTCAACACAGCGGCCTCCGAACACCGGGGAGCTGTTTTTT | CASRSTQRPPNTGELFF
TRBJ2-7 | TRBD1 | once | TRBV19 | 14 | TGTGCCAGTAGTGTACAGGGGGCGAGGAACGAGCAGTACTTC | CASSVQGARNEQYF
TRBJ2-1 | NA | few | TRBV2 | 14 | TGTGCCAGCAGCGGTAGCGCTATCTACAATGAGCAGTTCTTC | CASSGSAIYNEQFF
TRBJ1-5 | NA | NA | TRBV27 | 13 | TGTGCCAGCAGGCAGGGTGGCAATCAGCCCCAGCATTTT | CASRQGGNQPQHF
TRBJ1-2 | TRBD1 | NA | TRBV6-5 | 13 | TGTGCCACCAGGGGGACATCTAACTATGGCTACACCTTC | CATRGTSNYGYTF
TRBJ2-7 | NA | NA | TRBV9 | 15 | TGTGCCAGCAGCGTACAGGGCTACAACGGCTACGAGCAGTACTTC | CASSVQGYNGYEQYF
TRBJ1-3 | NA | NA | TRBV10-3 | 15 | TGTGCCATCAGTGGAGACGGACTCTCTGGAAACACCATATATTTT | CAISGDGLSGNTIYF
TRBJ1-5 | NA | once | TRBV18 | 15 | TGTGCCAGCTCACCAAAGGACAGTGGCAATCAGCCCCAGCATTTT | CASSPKDSGNQPQHF
TRBJ2-1 | TRBD2 | NA | TRBV2 | 16 | TGTGCCGGCGGGTGGCTAGCGGCCGACGGCTACAATGAGCAGTTCTTC | CAGGWLAADGYNEQFF
TRBJ1-4 | TRBD1 | NA | TRBV25-1 | 15 | TGTGCCAGCAGTGAGTCCGGACAGGGTAATGAAAAACTGTTTTTT | CASSESGQGNEKLFF
TRBJ2-7 | NA | NA | TRBV6-5 | 13 | TGTGCCAGCAGTTACCGACGGACAGACGAGCAGTACTTC | CASSYRRTDEQYF
TRBJ2-4 | TRBD2 | NA | TRBV28 | 14 | TGTGCCAGCAGCAGAATTAAGCGGGAAATTGATCAGTACTTC | CASSRIKREIDQYF
TRBJ2-5 | TRBD1 | NA | TRBV9 | 15 | TGTGCCAGCAGCCCACCGGACAGGGGACAAGAGACCCAGTACTTC | CASSPPDRGQETQYF
TRBJ1-2 | TRBD1 | NA | TRBV7-6 | 15 | TGTGCCAGCAGCTTAGGACAGGGAGACTTATATGGCTACACCTTC | CASSLGQGDLYGYTF
TRBJ1-2 | TRBD1 | NA | TRBV25-1 | 12 | TGTGCCAGCAGGGACAGGGCCGGCGGCTACACCTTC | CASRDRAGGYTF
TRBJ1-2 | NA | once | TRBV13 | 17 | TGTGCCAGCAACCCTTTTTGGGGCCTTGCGACGTCCTATGGCTACACCTTC | CASNPFWGLATSYGYTF
TRBJ2-4 | TRBD2 | NA | TRBV28 | 16 | TGTGCCAGCAGACGATATAGCGGGAATGCCAAAAACATTCAGTACTTC | CASRRYSGNAKNIQYF
TRBJ1-5 | NA | once | TRBV2 | 14 | TGTGCCAGCAGTGAACAGGGTATGGATCAGCCCCAGCATTTT | CASSEQGMDQPQHF
TRBJ1-6 | NA | NA | TRBV25-1 | 14 | TGTGCCAGCAGTGAATACGGGACTTTATCACCCCTCCACTTT | CASSEYGTLSPLHF
TRBJ1-1 | NA | NA | TRBV30 | 14 | TGTGCCGGGGGGGGGCATTCCCTGGGGACTGAAGCTTTCTTT | CAGGGHSLGTEAFF
TRBJ2-1 | TRBD2 | NA | TRBV9 | 15 | TGTGCCAGCAGCGCTCGGACTAGCGAGTACAATGAGCAGTTCTTC | CASSARTSEYNEQFF